Reported below is one T cell receptor beta chain. Its target is unknown. Donors were nominally healthy when sampled, though unrecorded immune exposures were likely. Primers: 60 Vbeta forward and 13 Jbeta reverse. The method was immunoSEQ multiplex PCR; TCRdb's version includes in-frame clones alone and lacks a portion of them. Found here are about 250,000 clones, about 75% of them singletons; the top ten hold 2% to 2.5%. This specimen belongs to a study of cytomegalovirus exposure and HLA in healthy donors. The CDR3 consists of 17 residues. The germline V gene encodes CDR1 KGHSH and CDR2 LQKENI. The V end was cut by 2 bases, the J end by 2 bases, with 16 bases between. Study observations and caveats: A later analysis showed that HLA-associated TCR beta chains had undergone more clonal expansion than equally common others. A few chains tied to CMV proved CMV antigen-specific in vitro.

This TCR was recovered from a female donor in good health and CMV-seronegative. The V and J genes are TRBV18 and TRBJ2-1; possibly TRBD1 for D (6 bases). Sequencing was performed on PBMCs. CDR3 region: CASSPRTARRTYNEQFF. The CDR3 DNA follows: TGTGCCAGCTCACCAAGGACAGCTCGGCGTACCTACAATGAGCAGTTCTTC.